The sequence of this T cell receptor (beta chain) was determined in a study of control samples from healthy donors and cancer patients. V was pared by 2 bases and J by 8 bases, with 18 bases between. CDR3 size: 15 residues. Per the germline V gene, CDR1 is SEHNR and CDR2 is FQNEAQ (reference sequence). The method was immunoSEQ multiplex PCR; TCRdb's version includes in-frame clones alone and lacks a portion of them. The sample holds 100,000 to 150,000 clones; about 88% are singletons and the top ten take roughly 3.4%. The TCR sequence derives from a man aged 50-60 years in good health. The material sequenced was blood. The rearrangement links TRBV7-9 to TRBJ1-2, with D possibly being TRBD1 (6 bases). CDR3: CASSLILRGGHGYTF. As DNA, the CDR3 is TGTGCCAGCAGCTTAATTCTAAGGGGGGGGCACGGCTACACCTTC.